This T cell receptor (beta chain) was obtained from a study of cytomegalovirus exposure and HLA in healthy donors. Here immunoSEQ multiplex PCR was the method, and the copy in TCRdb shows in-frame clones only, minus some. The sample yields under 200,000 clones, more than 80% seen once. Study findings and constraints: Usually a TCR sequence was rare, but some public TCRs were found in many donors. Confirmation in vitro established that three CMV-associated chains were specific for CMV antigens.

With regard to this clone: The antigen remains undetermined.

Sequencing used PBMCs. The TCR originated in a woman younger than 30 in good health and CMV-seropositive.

CDR3 nucleotide sequence: TGTGCCAGCAGCCCCAGCCCCCTGGGAGGAGCGGGGGACTCCTACGAGCAGTACTTC. Its protein is CASSPSPLGGAGDSYEQYF. J is TRBJ2-7 and V is TRBV13, with 8 bases fitting TRBD2. Trimming took 5 bases from V and 0 from J; bases not matched to a gene: 18. The CDR3 loop spans 19 amino acids. Germline CDR1 PRHDT, CDR2 FYEKMQ (reference sequence).